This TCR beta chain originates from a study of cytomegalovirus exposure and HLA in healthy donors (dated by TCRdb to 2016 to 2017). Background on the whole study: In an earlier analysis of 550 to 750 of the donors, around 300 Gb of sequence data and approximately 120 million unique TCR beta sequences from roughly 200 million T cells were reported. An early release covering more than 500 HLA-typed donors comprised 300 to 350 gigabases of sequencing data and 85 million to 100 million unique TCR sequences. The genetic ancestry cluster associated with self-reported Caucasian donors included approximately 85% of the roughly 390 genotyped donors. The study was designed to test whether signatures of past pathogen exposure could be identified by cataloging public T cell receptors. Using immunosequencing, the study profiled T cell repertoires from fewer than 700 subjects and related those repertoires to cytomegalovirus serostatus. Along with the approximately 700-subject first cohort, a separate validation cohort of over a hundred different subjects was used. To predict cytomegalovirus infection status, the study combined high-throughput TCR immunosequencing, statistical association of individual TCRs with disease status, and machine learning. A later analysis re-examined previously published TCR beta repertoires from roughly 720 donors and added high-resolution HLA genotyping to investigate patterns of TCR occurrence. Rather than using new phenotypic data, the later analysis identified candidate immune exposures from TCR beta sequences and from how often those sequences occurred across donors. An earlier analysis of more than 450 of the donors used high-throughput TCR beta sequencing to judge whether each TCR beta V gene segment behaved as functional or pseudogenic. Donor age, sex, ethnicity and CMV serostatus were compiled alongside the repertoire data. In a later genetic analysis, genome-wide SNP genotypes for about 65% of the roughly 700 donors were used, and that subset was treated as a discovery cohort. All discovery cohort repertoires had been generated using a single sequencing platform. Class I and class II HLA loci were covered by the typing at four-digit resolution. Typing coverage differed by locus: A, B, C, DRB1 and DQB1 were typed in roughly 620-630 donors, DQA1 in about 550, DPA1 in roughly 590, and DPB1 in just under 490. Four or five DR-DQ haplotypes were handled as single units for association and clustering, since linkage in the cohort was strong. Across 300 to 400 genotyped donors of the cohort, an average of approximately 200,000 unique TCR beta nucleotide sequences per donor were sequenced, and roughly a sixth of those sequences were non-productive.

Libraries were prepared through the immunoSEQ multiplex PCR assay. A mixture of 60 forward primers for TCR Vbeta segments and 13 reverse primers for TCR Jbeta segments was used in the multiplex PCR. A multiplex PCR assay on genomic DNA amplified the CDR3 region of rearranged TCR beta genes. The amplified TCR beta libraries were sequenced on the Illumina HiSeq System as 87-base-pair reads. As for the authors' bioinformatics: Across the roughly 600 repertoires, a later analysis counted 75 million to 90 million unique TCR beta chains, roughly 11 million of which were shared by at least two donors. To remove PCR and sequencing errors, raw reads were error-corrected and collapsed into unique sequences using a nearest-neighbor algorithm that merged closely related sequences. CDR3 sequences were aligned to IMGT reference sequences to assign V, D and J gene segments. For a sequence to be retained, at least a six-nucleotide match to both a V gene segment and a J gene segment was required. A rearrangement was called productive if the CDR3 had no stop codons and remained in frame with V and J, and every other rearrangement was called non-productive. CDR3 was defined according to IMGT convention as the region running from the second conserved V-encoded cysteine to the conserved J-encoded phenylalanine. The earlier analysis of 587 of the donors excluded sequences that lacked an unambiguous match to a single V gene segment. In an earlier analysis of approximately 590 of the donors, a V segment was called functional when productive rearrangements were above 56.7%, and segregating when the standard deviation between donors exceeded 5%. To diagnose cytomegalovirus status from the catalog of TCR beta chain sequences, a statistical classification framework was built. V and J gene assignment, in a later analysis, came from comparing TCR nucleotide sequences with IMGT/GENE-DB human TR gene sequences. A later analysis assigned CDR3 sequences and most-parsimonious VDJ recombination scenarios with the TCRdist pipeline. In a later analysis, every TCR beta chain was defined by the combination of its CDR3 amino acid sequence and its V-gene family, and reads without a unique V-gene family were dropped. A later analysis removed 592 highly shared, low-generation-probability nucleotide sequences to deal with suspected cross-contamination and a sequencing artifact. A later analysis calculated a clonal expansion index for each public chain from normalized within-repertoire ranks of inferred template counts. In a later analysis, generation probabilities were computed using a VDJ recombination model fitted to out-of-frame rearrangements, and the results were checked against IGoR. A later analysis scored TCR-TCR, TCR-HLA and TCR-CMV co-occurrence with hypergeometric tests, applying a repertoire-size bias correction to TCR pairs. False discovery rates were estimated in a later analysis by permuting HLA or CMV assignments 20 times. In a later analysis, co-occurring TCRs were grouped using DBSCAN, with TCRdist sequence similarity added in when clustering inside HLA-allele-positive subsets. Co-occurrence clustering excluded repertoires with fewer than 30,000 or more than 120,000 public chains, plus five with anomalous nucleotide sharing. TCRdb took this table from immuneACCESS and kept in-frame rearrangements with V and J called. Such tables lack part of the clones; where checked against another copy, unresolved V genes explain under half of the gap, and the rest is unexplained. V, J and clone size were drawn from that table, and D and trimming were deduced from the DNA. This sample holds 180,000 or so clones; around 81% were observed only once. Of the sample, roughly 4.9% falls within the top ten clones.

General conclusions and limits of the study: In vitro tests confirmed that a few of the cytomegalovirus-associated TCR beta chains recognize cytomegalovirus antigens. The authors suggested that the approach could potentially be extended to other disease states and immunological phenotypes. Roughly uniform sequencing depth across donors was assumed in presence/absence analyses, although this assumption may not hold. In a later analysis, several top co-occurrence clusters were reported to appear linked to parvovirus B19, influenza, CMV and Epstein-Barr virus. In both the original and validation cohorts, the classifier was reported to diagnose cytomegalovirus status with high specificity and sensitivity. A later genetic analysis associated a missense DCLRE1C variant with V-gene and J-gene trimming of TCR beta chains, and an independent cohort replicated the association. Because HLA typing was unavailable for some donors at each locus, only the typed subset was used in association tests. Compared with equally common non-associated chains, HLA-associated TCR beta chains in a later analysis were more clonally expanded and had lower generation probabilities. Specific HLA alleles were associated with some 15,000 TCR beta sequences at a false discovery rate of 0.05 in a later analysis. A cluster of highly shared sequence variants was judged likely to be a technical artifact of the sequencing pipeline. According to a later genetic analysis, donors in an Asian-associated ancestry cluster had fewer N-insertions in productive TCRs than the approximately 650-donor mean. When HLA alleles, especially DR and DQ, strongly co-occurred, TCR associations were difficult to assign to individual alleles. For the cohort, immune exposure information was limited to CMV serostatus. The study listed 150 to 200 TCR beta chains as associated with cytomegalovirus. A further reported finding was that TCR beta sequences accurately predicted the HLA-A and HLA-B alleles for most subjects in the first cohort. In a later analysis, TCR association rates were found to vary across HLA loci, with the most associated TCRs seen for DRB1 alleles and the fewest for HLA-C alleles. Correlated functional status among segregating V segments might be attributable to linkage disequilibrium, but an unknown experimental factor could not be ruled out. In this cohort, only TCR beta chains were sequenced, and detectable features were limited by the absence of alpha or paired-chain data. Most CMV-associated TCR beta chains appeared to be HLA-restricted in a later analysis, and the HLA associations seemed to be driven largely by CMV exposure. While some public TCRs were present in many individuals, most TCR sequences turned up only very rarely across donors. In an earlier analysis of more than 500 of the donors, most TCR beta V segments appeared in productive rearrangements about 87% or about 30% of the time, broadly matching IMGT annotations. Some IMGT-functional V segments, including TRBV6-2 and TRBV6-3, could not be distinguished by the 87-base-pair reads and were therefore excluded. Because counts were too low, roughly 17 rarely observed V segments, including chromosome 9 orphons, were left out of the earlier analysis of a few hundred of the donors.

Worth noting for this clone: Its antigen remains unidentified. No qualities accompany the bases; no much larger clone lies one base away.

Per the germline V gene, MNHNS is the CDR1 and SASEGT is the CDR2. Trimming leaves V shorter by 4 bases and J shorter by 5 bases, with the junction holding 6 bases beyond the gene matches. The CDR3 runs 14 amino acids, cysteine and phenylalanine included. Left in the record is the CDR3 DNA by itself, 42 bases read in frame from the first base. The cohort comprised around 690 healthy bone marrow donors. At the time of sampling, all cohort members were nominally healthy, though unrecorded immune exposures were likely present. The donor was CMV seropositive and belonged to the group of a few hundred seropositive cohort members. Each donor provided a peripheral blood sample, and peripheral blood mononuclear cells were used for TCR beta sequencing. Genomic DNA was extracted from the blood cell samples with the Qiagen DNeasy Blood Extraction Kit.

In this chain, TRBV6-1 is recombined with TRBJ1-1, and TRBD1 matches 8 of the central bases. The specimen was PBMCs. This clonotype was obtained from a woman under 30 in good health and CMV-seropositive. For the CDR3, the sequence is CASSVVRGRTEAFF. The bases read TGTGCCAGCAGTGTTGTCAGGGGGCGTACTGAAGCTTTCTTT.